This paragraph covers one TCR beta chain sequence. Its antigen is undetermined. This sample is part of a study of shared clonotypes between healthy human individuals. Overall study findings and caveats: The study found roughly 5% of naive CD4 clonotypes shared across four donors. Clonotypes shared by all four donors outscored non-shared clonotypes in generation probability.

As defined, naive CD8 cells were CD45RO-negative and positively selected for CCR7, with terminally differentiated effector memory CD45RA+ cells excluded. The method was immunoSEQ multiplex PCR; TCRdb's version includes in-frame clones alone and lacks a portion of them. The sample consists of millions of clones, about 95% of them appearing once. The CDR3 consists of 11 residues. Germline values: CDR1 SGHRS, CDR2 YFSETQ. Trimming cost V 4 bases and J 4 bases, with 3 bases left between them. This chain connects TRBV5-1 to TRBJ1-5; no clear D. Sample: naive CD8+ T cells sorted from blood. The sequence was obtained from a man aged 18 to 30 in good health. CDR3 protein: CASSPNQPQHF. CDR3 nucleotides: TGCGCCAGCAGCCCTAATCAGCCCCAGCATTTT.